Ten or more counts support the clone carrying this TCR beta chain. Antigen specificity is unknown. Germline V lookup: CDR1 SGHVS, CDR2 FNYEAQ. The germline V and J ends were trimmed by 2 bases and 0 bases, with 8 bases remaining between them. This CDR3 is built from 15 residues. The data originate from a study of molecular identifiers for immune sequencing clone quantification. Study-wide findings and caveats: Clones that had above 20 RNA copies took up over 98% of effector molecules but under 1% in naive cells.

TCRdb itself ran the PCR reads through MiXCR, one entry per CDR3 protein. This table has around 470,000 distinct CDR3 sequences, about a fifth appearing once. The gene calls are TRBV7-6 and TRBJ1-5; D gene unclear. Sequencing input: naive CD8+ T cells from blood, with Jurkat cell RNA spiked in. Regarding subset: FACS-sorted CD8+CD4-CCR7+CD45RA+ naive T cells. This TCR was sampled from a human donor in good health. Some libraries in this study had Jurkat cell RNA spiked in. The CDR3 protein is CASSLTAYSNQPQHF. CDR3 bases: TGTGCCAGCAGCTTAACAGCTTATAGCAATCAGCCCCAGCATTTT. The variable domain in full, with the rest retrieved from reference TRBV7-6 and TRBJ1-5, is GAGVSQSPRYKVTKRGQDVALRCDPISGHVSLYWYRQALGQGPEFLTYFNYEAQQDKSGLPNDRFSAERPEGSISTLTIQRTEQRDSAMYRCASSLTAYSNQPQHFGDGTRLSIL.